The present TCR beta chain was sequenced within a study of neurological immune-mediated disorders. Per the germline V gene, CDR1 is SGDLS and CDR2 is YYNGEE. The J segment lost 1 base and the V segment lost 1 base, leaving 5 bases of the junction unmatched. The CDR3 loop spans 15 amino acids. This clonotype was seen many times. 5'RACE with 10-nucleotide random UMIs generated the cDNA. Every sequencing run generated in excess of 170 million TCR-beta sequences. These sequences covered 15-18 subjects. TCRdb itself ran the 5' RACE reads through MiXCR, one entry per CDR3 protein. Counted here are approximately 32,000 distinct CDR3 sequences, 15% occurring once; the ten biggest clones make up 25% to 35%.

The sequenced sample was PBMCs. The rearrangement links TRBV9 to TRBJ2-7; 7 nucleotides align to TRBD2. The receptor was isolated from a man aged 70 or older in good health. CDR3: CASSVRASGSYEQYF. DNA for the CDR3: TGTGCCAGCAGCGTAAGGGCTAGCGGATCCTACGAGCAGTACTTC.